This passage covers 18 T cell receptor beta chains from one sample sequenced in a study of blood T cell repertoires in COVID-19. The method was immunoSEQ multiplex PCR; TCRdb's version includes in-frame clones alone and lacks a portion of them. The table includes around 430,000 clones, about 86% detected once. The sample consisted of PBMCs or T cells enriched from blood (not recorded which). Receptors were obtained from a woman aged 45-60 years who had recovered from COVID-19.

This chain links TRBV7-2 with TRBJ2-7, with TRBD2 matching over 7 bases. The CDR3 loop spans 15 amino acids. Trimming at V came to 5 bases and at J to 3 bases, leaving 10 bases not matched to a gene. CDR1 SGHTA and CDR2 FQGNSA come from the germline V gene. DNA of the CDR3: TGTGCCAGCAGCGCGTCGGGTGGGGGGGACTACGAGCAGTACTTC. Amino acid sequence: CASSASGGGDYEQYF.

CDR3 protein: CASSLALTSPWGYTF. The CDR3 DNA reads TGTGCCAGCAGCTTGGCCTTGACTTCGCCTTGGGGCTACACCTTC. The chain employs TRBV7-9 and TRBJ1-2; D unclear. Germline CDR1 SEHNR, CDR2 FQNEAQ (reference sequence). V lost 3 bases to trimming and J lost 8 bases, with 19 bases between them. The CDR3 spans 15 residues.

The chain joins TRBV24-1 to TRBJ2-3; perhaps TRBD2 as D (5 bases). The CDR3 extends over 13 amino acids. Germline-derived CDR1 and CDR2 are KGHDR and SFDVKD. V lost 5 bases to trimming and J lost 4 bases, with 9 bases between them. The chain's CDR3 is CATSVSGADTQYF. The CDR3, as DNA: TGTGCCACCAGTGTATCCGGGGCAGATACGCAGTATTTT.

The chain joins TRBV5-1 to TRBJ2-2, with D perhaps matching TRBD2 (6 bases). The CDR3 has 16 residues. CDR1 is SGHRS, CDR2 YFSETQ, per germline. V was cut by 4 bases and J by 7 bases, with 20 bases left in between. The CDR3 region is CASSDPGLVPGGELFF. CDR3 coding DNA: TGCGCCAGCAGCGACCCGGGACTGGTACCAGGCGGGGAGCTGTTTTTT.

Details on this clone: Its ends do not fully match the called genes, so a read error is possible. The rearrangement links TRBV7-7 to TRBJ2-7; D unclear. This CDR3 is built from 13 residues. CDR1 and CDR2 (germline): SSHAT, FNYEAQ (reference sequence). CDR3 nucleotide sequence: TGTGCTAGCAGCTTGATGAACGGCTACGAGCAGTACTTC. This encodes CASSLMNGYEQYF. Filled out from reference TRBV7-7 and TRBJ2-7, the complete variable domain reads GAGVSQSPRYKVTKRGQDVTLRCDPISSHATLYWYQQALGQGPEFLTYFNYEAQPDKSGLPSDRFSAERPEGSISTLTIQRTEQRDSAMYRCASSLMNGYEQYFGPGTRLTVT.

The rearrangement joins TRBV11-2 to TRBJ1-6; no clear D gene. V was cut by 2 bases and J by 10 bases, with 18 bases left in between. From germline, CDR1 is SGHAT and CDR2 FQNNGV. The CDR3 is 16 residues long. Here the CDR3 reads CASSLTLDADVSPLHF. The CDR3 DNA follows: TGTGCCAGCAGCTTAACCCTGGATGCGGATGTATCACCCCTCCACTTT.

J is TRBJ1-1 and V is TRBV27; TRBD1 might be the D (6 bases). The CDR3 has 12 amino acids. Trimming took off 6 bases at V and 8 bases at J, with 13 bases between the two ends. The germline V gene encodes CDR1 MNHEY and CDR2 SMNVEV (reference sequence). The CDR3: CASRKTGTEAFF. The CDR3 DNA sequence: TGTGCCAGCAGGAAAACCGGGACAGAAGCTTTCTTT.

J is TRBJ2-1 and V is TRBV19; possible D gene TRBD2, 5 bases. The length of the CDR3 is 16 residues. Trimming pared 0 bases from V and 2 bases from J, leaving 11 bases between. Germline V lookup: CDR1 LNHDA, CDR2 SQIVND (reference sequence). In DNA, the CDR3 is TGTGCCAGTAGTATAGAAAGAGCGGCAGCCTACAATGAGCAGTTCTTC. Residues: CASSIERAAAYNEQFF. Filled out from reference TRBV19 and TRBJ2-1, the complete variable domain reads DGGITQSPKYLFRKEGQNVTLSCEQNLNHDAMYWYRQDPGQGLRLIYYSQIVNDFQKGDIAEGYSVSREKKESFPLTVTSAQKNPTAFYLCASSIERAAAYNEQFFGPGTRLTVL.

This clone came up a few times. The chain is built from TRBV7-9 and TRBJ1-3; the D gene is possibly TRBD1 (6 bases). Trimming removed 2 bases from V and 4 bases from J, with 18 bases in between. The germline V gene encodes CDR1 SEHNR and CDR2 FQNEAQ (reference sequence). The CDR3 extends over 17 amino acids. CDR3 residues: CASSLTFGGLEGNTIYF. The DNA for the CDR3 is TGTGCCAGCAGCTTAACGTTCGGGGGGCTAGAAGGAAACACCATATATTTT.

CDR3 coding DNA: TGTGCCAGCAGCCAACAGGGGAAGCCCCAGCATTTT. This codes for CASSQQGKPQHF. The chain joins TRBV7-9 to TRBJ1-5, with 7 bases fitting TRBD1. J was trimmed by 8 bases and V by 5 bases; bases with no gene match: 3. This CDR3 spans 12 amino acids. Germline lookup yields CDR1 SEHNR and CDR2 FQNEAQ (reference sequence).

This chain links TRBV2 with TRBJ1-2; 12 nucleotides align to TRBD1. The CDR3 is 14 residues long. The V gene end was trimmed by 7 bases and the J gene end by 7 bases; junction bases not matched to a gene: 7. Germline loops: CDR1 SNHLY, CDR2 FYNNEI. The DNA of the CDR3 is TGTGCCAGCACAACGGGACAGGGGGCTGCTGGCTACACCTTC. This gives the protein CASTTGQGAAGYTF.

The DNA for the CDR3 is TGTGCCAGCAGCGTAGGTCTGGGACAGGGTATCTCTGAAGCTTTCTTT. Residues: CASSVGLGQGISEAFF. The chain recombines TRBV9 with TRBJ1-1; 9 bases map to TRBD1. The trim removed 0 bases at V and 6 bases at J, leaving 9 bases unmatched. CDR1 and CDR2 from the germline V gene are SGDLS and YYNGEE. The CDR3 loop spans 16 amino acids. Full variable domain (outside the CDR3, taken from reference TRBV9 and TRBJ1-1): DSGVTQTPKHLITATGQRVTLRCSPRSGDLSVYWYQQSLDQGLQFLIQYYNGEERAKGNILERFSAQQFPDLHSELNLSSLELGDSALYFCASSVGLGQGISEAFFGQGTRLTVV.

This chain uses TRBV4-2 with TRBJ2-3; the match to TRBD2 covers 7 bases. Germline CDR1 reads LGHNA; CDR2 reads YNFKEQ. This CDR3 region has 17 residues. The V and J ends lost 0 bases and 1 base, in that order; junction bases with no gene match: 7. The CDR3 DNA sequence: TGTGCCAGCAGCCAAGAGGGGCTAGCGGACGGCACAGATACGCAGTATTTT. Amino acid sequence: CASSQEGLADGTDTQYF.

This chain connects TRBV7-8 to TRBJ1-5, with 9 bases matching TRBD1. With 1 base clipped from V and 0 bases from J, the junction kept 10 bases outside the gene matches. The CDR3 sequence is 19 residues long. Germline CDR1 and CDR2: SGHVS and FQNEAQ. The CDR3 coding sequence is TGTGCCAGCAGCTTAGGGCCGGGGACAGGGACCTATAGCAATCAGCCCCAGCATTTT. Translation gives CASSLGPGTGTYSNQPQHF.

The chain uses TRBV5-1 and TRBJ2-7; D perhaps matches TRBD1 (5 bases). Germline V CDR1 and CDR2: SGHRS, YFSETQ. Trimming removed 2 bases from V and 0 bases from J, with 6 bases in between. The CDR3 spans 13 residues. CDR3 amino acids: CASSLQVSYEQYF. The CDR3 DNA is TGCGCCAGCAGCTTACAGGTCTCCTACGAGCAGTACTTC.

The chain carries TRBV7-8 and TRBJ2-7; 13 positions agree with TRBD2. The J segment lost 1 base and the V segment lost 4 bases, leaving 16 bases of the junction unmatched. The length of the CDR3 is 20 residues. The germline gives CDR1 SGHVS, CDR2 FQNEAQ. The CDR3 bases are TGTGCCAGCAGCTCGTCAACTGTGGAACTAGCGGGGGGGCAGTCCTACGAGCAGTACTTC. Translated: CASSSSTVELAGGQSYEQYF.

The chain combines TRBV30 with TRBJ1-2, with D uncertain. This CDR3 region has 15 residues. Germline values: CDR1 GTSNPN, CDR2 SVGIG (reference sequence). V lost 8 bases and J lost 2, with 21 bases in between. The CDR3 region has the DNA TGTGCCCGGATGGGTCGCGGGCCTAGGAACTATGGCTACACCTTC. It codes for CARMGRGPRNYGYTF.

The chain employs TRBV9 and TRBJ1-3, with D tentatively TRBD1 (5 bases). Germline values: CDR1 SGDLS, CDR2 YYNGEE. The germline V and J ends were trimmed by 3 bases and 4 bases, with 14 bases remaining between them. CDR3 length: 15 amino acids. The CDR3 region is CASSGQGGPGNTIYF. CDR3 DNA sequence: TGTGCCAGCAGCGGGCAGGGTGGCCCCGGAAACACCATATATTTT.